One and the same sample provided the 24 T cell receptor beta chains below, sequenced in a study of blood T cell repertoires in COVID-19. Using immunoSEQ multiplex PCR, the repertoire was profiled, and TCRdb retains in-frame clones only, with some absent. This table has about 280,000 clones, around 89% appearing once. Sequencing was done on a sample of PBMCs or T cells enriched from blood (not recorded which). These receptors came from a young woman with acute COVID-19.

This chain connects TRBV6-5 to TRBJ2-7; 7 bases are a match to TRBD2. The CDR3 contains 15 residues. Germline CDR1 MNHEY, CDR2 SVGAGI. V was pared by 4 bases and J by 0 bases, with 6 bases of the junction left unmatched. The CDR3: CASSWSSGNSYEQYF. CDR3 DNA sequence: TGTGCCAGCAGTTGGTCTAGCGGCAACTCCTACGAGCAGTACTTC.

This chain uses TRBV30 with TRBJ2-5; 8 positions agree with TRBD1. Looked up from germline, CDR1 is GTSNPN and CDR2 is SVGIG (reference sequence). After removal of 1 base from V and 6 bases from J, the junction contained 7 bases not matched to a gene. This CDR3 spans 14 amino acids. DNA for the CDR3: TGTGCCTGGAGTGGGACAGGGACGGTAAAGACCCAGTACTTC. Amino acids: CAWSGTGTVKTQYF.

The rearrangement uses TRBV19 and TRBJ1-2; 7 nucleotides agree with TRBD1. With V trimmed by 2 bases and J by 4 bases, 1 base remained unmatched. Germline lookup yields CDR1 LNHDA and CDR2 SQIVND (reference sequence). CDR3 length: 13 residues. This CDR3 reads CASSISGGYGYTF. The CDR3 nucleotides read TGTGCCAGTAGTATATCAGGGGGCTATGGCTACACCTTC.

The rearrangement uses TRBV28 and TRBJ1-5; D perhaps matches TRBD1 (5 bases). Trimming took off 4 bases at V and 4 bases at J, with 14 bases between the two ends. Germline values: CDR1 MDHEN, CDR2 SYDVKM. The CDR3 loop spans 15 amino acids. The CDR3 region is CASSSRTTINQPQHF. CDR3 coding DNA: TGTGCCAGCAGTTCCCGGACAACTATTAATCAGCCCCAGCATTTT.

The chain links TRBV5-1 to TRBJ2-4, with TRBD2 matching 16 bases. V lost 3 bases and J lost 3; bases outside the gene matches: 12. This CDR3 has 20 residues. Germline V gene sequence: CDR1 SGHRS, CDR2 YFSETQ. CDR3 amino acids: CASSSNPGLAGGRGKNIQYF. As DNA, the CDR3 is TGCGCCAGCAGCTCGAATCCGGGACTAGCGGGAGGGAGGGGCAAAAACATTCAGTACTTC.

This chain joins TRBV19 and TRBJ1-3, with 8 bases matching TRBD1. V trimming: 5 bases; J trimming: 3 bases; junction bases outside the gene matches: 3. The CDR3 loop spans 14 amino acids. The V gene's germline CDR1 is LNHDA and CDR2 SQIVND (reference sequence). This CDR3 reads CASSQGAGGNTIYF. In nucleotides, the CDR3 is TGTGCCAGTAGTCAGGGGGCAGGTGGAAACACCATATATTTT.

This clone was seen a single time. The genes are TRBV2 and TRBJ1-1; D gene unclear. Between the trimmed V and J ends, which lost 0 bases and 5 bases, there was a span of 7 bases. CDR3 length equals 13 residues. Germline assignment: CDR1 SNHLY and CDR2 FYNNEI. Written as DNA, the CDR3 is TGTGCCAGCAGTGAAGCGAGAGCAACTGAAGCTTTCTTT. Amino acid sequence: CASSEARATEAFF.

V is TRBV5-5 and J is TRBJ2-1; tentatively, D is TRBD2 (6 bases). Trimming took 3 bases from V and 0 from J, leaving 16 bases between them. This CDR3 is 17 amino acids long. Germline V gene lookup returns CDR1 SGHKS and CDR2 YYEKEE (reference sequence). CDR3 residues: CASSSGIGRGSYNEQFF. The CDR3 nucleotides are TGTGCCAGCAGCTCAGGGATCGGGCGGGGCTCCTACAATGAGCAGTTCTTC.

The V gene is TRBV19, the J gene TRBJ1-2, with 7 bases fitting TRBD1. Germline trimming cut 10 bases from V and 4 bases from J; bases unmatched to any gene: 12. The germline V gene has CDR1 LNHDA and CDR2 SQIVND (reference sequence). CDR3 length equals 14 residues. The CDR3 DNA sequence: TGTGCCACCACAGCCCGACAGGGTCGCTATGGCTACACCTTC. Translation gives CATTARQGRYGYTF.

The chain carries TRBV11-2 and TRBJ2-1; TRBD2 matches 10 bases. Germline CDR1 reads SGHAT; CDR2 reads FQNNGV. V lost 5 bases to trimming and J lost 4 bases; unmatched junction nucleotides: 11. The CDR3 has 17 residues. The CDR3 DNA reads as TGTGCCAGCAGCCCGACCAGGCTAGCGGGAGTTTACAATGAGCAGTTCTTC. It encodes CASSPTRLAGVYNEQFF.

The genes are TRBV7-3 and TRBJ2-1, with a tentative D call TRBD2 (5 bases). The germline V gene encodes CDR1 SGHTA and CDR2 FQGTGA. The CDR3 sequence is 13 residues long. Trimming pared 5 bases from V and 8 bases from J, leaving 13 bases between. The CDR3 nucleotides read TGTGCCAGCAGCCCGGACGGAGGAGATGAGCAGTTCTTC. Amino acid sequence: CASSPDGGDEQFF.

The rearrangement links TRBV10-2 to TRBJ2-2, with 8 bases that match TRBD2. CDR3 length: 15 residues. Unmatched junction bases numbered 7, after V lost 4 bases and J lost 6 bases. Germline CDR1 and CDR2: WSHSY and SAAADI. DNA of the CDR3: TGCGCCAGCAGTGGAGCGGGAGCGGTTGCCGGGGAGCTGTTTTTT. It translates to CASSGAGAVAGELFF.

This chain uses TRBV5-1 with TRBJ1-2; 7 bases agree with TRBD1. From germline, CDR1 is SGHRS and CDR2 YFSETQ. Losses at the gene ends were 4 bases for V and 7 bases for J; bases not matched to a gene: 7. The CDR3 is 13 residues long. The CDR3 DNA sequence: TGCGCCAGCAGCCGACAGGGACCCGGTGGCTACACCTTC. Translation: CASSRQGPGGYTF.

CDR3 sequence (DNA): TGTGCCAGCAGCCCAGGGGGCGCAGACTATGGCTACACCTTC. Translating it yields CASSPGGADYGYTF. V usage is TRBV28 and J usage is TRBJ1-2, with 8 bases matching TRBD1. The germline V gene has CDR1 MDHEN and CDR2 SYDVKM. CDR3 size: 14 residues. V lost 6 bases to trimming and J lost 3 bases; unmatched junction nucleotides: 6.

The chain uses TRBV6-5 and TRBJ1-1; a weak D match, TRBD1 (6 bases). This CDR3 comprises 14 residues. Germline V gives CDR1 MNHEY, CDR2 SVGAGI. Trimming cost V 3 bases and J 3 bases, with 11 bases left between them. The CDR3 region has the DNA TGTGCCAGCAGTTATCGTCAGGGGTACACTGAAGCTTTCTTT. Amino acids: CASSYRQGYTEAFF.

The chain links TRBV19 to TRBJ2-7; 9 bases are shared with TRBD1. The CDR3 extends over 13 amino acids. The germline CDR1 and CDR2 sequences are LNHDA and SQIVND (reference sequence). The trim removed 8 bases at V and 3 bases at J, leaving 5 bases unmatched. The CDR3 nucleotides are TGTGCCAGTGGGGGACAGGGTTACTACGAGCAGTACTTC. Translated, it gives CASGGQGYYEQYF. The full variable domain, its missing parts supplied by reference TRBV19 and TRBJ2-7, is DGGITQSPKYLFRKEGQNVTLSCEQNLNHDAMYWYRQDPGQGLRLIYYSQIVNDFQKGDIAEGYSVSREKKESFPLTVTSAQKNPTAFYLCASGGQGYYEQYFGPGTRLTVT.

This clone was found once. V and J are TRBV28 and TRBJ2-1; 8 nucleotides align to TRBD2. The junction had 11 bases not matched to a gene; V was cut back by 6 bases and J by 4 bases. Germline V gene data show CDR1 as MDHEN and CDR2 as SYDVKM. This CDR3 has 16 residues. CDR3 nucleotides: TGTGCCAGCAGCCCTCCATGGAGCGGGAGTTACAATGAGCAGTTCTTC. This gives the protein CASSPPWSGSYNEQFF.

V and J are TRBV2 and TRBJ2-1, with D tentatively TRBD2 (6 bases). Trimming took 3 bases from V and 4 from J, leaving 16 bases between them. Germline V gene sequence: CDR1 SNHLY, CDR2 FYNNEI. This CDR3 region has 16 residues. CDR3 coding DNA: TGTGCCAGCAGTGATTCTGGGGGGATTCGGTACAATGAGCAGTTCTTC. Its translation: CASSDSGGIRYNEQFF.

CDR3: CASSPWRKANIAKNIQYF. For the CDR3, the DNA is TGTGCCAGCAGTCCGTGGCGGAAGGCCAACATAGCCAAAAACATTCAGTACTTC. The rearrangement links TRBV6-6 to TRBJ2-4; D uncertain. V gave up 5 bases and J gave up 0 bases, with 20 bases separating them. The CDR3 covers 18 residues. In germline, CDR1 is MNHNY, CDR2 SVGAGI (reference sequence).

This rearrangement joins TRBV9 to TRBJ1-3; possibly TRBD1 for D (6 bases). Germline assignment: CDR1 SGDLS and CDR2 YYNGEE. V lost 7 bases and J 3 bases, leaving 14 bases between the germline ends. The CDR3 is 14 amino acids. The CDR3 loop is CASGLGGSGNTIYF. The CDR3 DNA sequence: TGTGCCAGCGGGCTAGGGGGAAGTGGAAACACCATATATTTT. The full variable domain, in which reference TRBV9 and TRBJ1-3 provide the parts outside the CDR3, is DSGVTQTPKHLITATGQRVTLRCSPRSGDLSVYWYQQSLDQGLQFLIQYYNGEERAKGNILERFSAQQFPDLHSELNLSSLELGDSALYFCASGLGGSGNTIYFGEGSWLTVV.

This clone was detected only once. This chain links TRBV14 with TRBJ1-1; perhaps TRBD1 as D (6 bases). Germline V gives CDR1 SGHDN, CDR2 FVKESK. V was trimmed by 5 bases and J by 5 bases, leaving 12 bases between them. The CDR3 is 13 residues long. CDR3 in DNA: TGTGCCAGCAGCAGCAGGGGACGGACTGAAGCTTTCTTT. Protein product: CASSSRGRTEAFF.

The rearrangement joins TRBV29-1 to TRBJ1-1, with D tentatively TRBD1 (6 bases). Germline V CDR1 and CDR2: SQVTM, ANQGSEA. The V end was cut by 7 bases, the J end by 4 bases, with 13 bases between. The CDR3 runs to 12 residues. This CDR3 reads CSGADRFTEAFF. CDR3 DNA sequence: TGCAGCGGAGCGGACAGATTCACTGAAGCTTTCTTT.

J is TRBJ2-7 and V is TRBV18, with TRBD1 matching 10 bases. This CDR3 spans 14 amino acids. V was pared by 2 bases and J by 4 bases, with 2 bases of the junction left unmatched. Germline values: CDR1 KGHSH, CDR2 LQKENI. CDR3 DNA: TGTGCCAGCTCACCAGACAGGGGGCGGTACGAGCAGTACTTC. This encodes CASSPDRGRYEQYF.

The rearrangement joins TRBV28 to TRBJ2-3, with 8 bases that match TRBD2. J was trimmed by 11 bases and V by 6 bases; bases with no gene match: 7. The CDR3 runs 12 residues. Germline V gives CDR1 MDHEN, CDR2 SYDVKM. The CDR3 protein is CASRGSGGKQYF. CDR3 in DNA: TGTGCCAGCAGGGGATCGGGGGGGAAGCAGTATTTT.